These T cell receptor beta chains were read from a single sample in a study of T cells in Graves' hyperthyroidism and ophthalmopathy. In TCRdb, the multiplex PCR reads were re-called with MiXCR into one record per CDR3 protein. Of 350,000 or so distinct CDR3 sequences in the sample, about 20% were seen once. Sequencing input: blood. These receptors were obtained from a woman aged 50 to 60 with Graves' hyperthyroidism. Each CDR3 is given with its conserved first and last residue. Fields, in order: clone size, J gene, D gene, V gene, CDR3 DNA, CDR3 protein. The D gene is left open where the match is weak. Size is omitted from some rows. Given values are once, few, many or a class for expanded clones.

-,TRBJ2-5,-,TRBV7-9,TGTGCCAGCAGCTTAGGGGTCAGCCCCCAAGAGACCCAGTACTTC,CASSLGVSPQETQYF
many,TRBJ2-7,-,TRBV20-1,TGCAGTGCTAGAGGGGTTATTCGGCGGGATCCCTACGAGCAGTACTTC,CSARGVIRRDPYEQYF
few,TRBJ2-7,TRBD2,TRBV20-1,TGCAGTGCTAGAGATCGGGAGGCATACGCCTACGAGCAGTACTTC,CSARDREAYAYEQYF
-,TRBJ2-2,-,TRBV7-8,TGTGCCAGCAGCCGTGAGACAGGGAACACCGGGGAGCTGTTTTTT,CASSRETGNTGELFF
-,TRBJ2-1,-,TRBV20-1,TGCAGTGCTAGAGATCAAGGGCAGTTCTTC,CSARDQGQFF
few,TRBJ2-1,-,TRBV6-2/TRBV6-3,TGTGCCAGCAGTTACTTACTAGCCAGATACAATGAGCAGTTCTTC,CASSYLLARYNEQFF
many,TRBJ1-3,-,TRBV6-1,TGTGCCAGCAGTATCCTTGGAGTGAACTCTGGAAACACCATATATTTT,CASSILGVNSGNTIYF
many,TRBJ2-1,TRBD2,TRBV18,TGTGCCAGCTCACCTTTTACGGGAGGTGGCATGAATGAGCAGTTCTTC,CASSPFTGGGMNEQFF
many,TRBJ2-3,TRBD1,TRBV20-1,TGCAGTGCTTCCCGCAGTGAGGGGGCGGAAGATACGCAGTATTTT,CSASRSEGAEDTQYF
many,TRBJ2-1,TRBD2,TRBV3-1,TGTGCCAGCAGCCAAGGACCAGCGGGAGCTGAGCAGTTCTTC,CASSQGPAGAEQFF
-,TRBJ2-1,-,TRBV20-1,TGCAGTGCTAGTCCGTTTCAGGGGGGCTTGGCAAATGAGCAGTTCTTC,CSASPFQGGLANEQFF
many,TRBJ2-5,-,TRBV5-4,TGTGCCAGCAGCCCAGGGTCGGAGACCCAGTACTTC,CASSPGSETQYF
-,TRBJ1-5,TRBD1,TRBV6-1,TGTGCCAGCACTCGGGACAGGGGCGATTATGGCAATCAGCCCCAGCATTTT,CASTRDRGDYGNQPQHF
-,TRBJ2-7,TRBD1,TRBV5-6,TGTGCCAGCAGCTTCGACAGGGGCTCCTACGAGCAGTACTTC,CASSFDRGSYEQYF
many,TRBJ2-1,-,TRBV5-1,TGCGCCAGCAGCCCTACTATTGACTCCTACAATGAGCAGTTCTTC,CASSPTIDSYNEQFF
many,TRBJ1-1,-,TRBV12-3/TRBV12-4,TGTGCCAGCAGCCCCGACAGACGGAACACTGAAGCTTTCTTT,CASSPDRRNTEAFF
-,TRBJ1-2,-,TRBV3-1,TGTGCCAGCAGCCAAGAACAATCTTATGGCTACACCTTC,CASSQEQSYGYTF
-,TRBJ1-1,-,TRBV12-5,TGTGCTAGTGGTTCCCCGGAAATGAACACTGAAGCTTTCTTT,CASGSPEMNTEAFF
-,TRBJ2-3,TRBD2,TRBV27,TGTGCCAGCCAGCCCGTGACTAGCGGGAGCTCTAGCACAGATACGCAGTATTTT,CASQPVTSGSSSTDTQYF
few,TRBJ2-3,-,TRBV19,TGTGCCAGTAGTATTACGGCTAGCACAGATACGCAGTATTTT,CASSITASTDTQYF
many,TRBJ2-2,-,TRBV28,TGTGCCAGCAGTCCCCATGACACCGGGGAGCTGTTTTTT,CASSPHDTGELFF
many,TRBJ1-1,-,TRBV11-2,TGTGCCAGCACCCTTAACGGAGGGCTCGTTGGGGGGGAAGCTTTCTTT,CASTLNGGLVGGEAFF
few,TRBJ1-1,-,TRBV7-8,TGTGCCAGCAGCAACCAGGGCGGAGGGACTGAAGCTTTCTTT,CASSNQGGGTEAFF
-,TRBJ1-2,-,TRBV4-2,TGTGCCAGCAGGAGGGGGGAAGAAGGGAGAGACTATGGCTACACCTTC,CASRRGEEGRDYGYTF
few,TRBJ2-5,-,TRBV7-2,TGTGCCAGCAGCTTAGAAAGGGGGGAGACCCAGTACTTC,CASSLERGETQYF
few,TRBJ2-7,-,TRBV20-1,TGCAGTGCTAGTTTGGGGGATTGGTACGTGGACGAGCAGTACTTC,CSASLGDWYVDEQYF
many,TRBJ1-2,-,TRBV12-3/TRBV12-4,TGTGCCAGCAGTTTAGGTACAGAAACTAACTATGGCTACACCTTC,CASSLGTETNYGYTF
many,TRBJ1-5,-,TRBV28,TGTGCCAGCAGCAGGGTATGGGGCAATCAGCCCCAGCATTTT,CASSRVWGNQPQHF